The 2 T cell receptor beta chains below were found in one sample sequenced in a study of OX40 agonist ivuxolimab in advanced cancers. Libraries were made using the immunoSEQ multiplex PCR assay. This immuneACCESS table, as held by TCRdb, lists in-frame sequences with V and J called but not all clones. Of the missing ones, under half trace to an unresolved V gene in checked studies; the others have no known cause. The sample yields some 85,000 clones; 70% to 90% were counted once. Of the sample, about 0.31% falls within the top ten clones. The sequencing used CD4+ or CD8+ T cells sorted from blood, collected in a trial of the OX40 agonist ivuxolimab. The source of these receptors is an adult with an advanced solid tumor such as melanoma, head and neck, liver or kidney cancer.

The V call is TRBV19, the J call TRBJ1-1, with 7 bases matching TRBD1. CDR3 size: 14 residues. CDR1 is LNHDA and CDR2 is SQIVND in the germline V gene (reference sequence). The junction had 11 bases not matched to a gene; V was cut back by 8 bases and J by 5 bases. CDR3 protein: CASFFQGGGTEAFF. The CDR3 DNA is TGTGCCAGTTTTTTTCAGGGGGGGGGAACTGAAGCTTTCTTT. The full variable domain, rest sourced from reference TRBV19 and TRBJ1-1, is DGGITQSPKYLFRKEGQNVTLSCEQNLNHDAMYWYRQDPGQGLRLIYYSQIVNDFQKGDIAEGYSVSREKKESFPLTVTSAQKNPTAFYLCASFFQGGGTEAFFGQGTRLTVV.

This chain links TRBV7-2 with TRBJ1-4, with no clear D. Germline lookup yields CDR1 SGHTA and CDR2 FQGNSA. The CDR3 consists of 14 residues. V lost 3 bases and J 7 bases, leaving 12 bases between the germline ends. Here the CDR3 DNA reads TGTGCCAGCAGCTTCCGTGATGGAATTGAAAAACTGTTTTTT. Its protein is CASSFRDGIEKLFF.